This T cell receptor (beta chain) was recovered during a study of neoadjuvant anti-PD-1 for oral cavity cancer. The study's findings and limits: Only three patients per response group were TCR-analyzed; validation needed.

These newly diagnosed stage II-IVA oral cavity squamous cell carcinoma patients had no prior systemic or radiation treatment. Patients had HPV-negative, locally advanced oral cavity squamous cell carcinoma. TCRdb's copy holds only in-frame clones and misses some; the assay was immunoSEQ multiplex PCR. The data hold some 7,400 clones, with around 50% observed a single time. CDR1 and CDR2 (germline): SEHNR, FQNEAQ (reference sequence). Trimming at V came to 8 bases and at J to 0 bases, leaving 16 bases not matched to a gene. The CDR3 is 17 residues long. This clone was seen once. Its specificity is not known.

This TCR came from a person between 40 and 80 years old with oral cavity squamous cell carcinoma. The genes are TRBV7-9 and TRBJ2-7, with 7 bases that match TRBD1. The input for sequencing was tumor tissue, taken before nivolumab (anti-PD-1) treatment. The CDR3 region is CASSQDTGTVSSYEQYF. Here the CDR3 DNA reads TGTGCCAGCTCACAGGATACCGGGACAGTGAGCTCCTACGAGCAGTACTTC.